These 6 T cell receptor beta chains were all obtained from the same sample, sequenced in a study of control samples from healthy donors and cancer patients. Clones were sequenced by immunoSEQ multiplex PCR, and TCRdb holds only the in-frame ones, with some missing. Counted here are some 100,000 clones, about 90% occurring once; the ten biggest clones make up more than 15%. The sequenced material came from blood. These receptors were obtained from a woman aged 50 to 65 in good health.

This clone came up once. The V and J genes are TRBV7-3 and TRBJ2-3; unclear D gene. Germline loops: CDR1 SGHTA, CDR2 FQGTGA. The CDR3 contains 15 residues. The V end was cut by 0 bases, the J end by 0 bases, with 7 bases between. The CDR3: CASSLTGTSTDTQYF. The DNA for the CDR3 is TGTGCCAGCAGCTTAACGGGCACTAGCACAGATACGCAGTATTTT. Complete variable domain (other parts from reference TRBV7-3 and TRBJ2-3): GAGVSQTPSNKVTEKGKYVELRCDPISGHTALYWYRQSLGQGPEFLIYFQGTGAADDSGLPNDRFFAVRPEGSVSTLKIQRTERGDSAVYLCASSLTGTSTDTQYFGPGTRLTVL.

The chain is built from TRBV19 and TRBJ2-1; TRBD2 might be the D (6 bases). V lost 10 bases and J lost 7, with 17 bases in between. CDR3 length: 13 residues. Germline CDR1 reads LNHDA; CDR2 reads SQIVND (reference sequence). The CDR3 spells CATDRGYDNEQFF. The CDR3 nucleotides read TGTGCCACCGACCGGGGGTACGATAATGAGCAGTTCTTC.

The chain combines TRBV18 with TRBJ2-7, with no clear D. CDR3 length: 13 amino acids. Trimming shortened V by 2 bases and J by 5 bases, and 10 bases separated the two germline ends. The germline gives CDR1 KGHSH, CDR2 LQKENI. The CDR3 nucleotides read TGTGCCAGCTCACCATCAATGGTCGACGAGCAGTACGTC. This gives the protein CASSPSMVDEQYV.

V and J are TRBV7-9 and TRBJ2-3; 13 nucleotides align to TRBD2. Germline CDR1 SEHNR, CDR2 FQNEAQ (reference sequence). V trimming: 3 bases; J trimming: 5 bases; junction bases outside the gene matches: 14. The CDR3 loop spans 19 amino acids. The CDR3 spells CASSFSVTSGRGSGDTQYF. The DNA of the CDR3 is TGTGCCAGCAGCTTCTCCGTAACTAGCGGGAGGGGGAGTGGAGATACGCAGTATTTT.

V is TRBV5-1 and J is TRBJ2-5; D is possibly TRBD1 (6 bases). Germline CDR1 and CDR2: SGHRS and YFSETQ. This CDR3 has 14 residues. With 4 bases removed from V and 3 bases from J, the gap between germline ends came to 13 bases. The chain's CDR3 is CASSPPPGEETQYF. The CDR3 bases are TGCGCCAGCAGCCCGCCCCCAGGGGAAGAGACCCAGTACTTC.

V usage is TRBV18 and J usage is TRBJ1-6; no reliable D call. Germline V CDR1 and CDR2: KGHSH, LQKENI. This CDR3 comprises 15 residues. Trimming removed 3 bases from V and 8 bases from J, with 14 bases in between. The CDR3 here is CASSPILGLDSPLHF. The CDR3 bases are TGTGCCAGCTCACCTATCCTAGGGCTGGATTCACCCCTCCACTTT.